Following are 24 T cell receptor beta chains from one sample sequenced in a study of T cell responses to AZD1222 COVID-19 vaccine. The table came from immunoSEQ multiplex PCR; TCRdb's copy has only in-frame clones and leaves some out. The data contain 130,000 or so clones, around 86% of them singletons. Here the sequenced sample was peripheral blood, taken 28 days after the second AZD1222 dose. The source of these receptors is an adult who received the AZD1222 COVID-19 vaccine.

This chain connects TRBV6-1 to TRBJ2-7; D might be TRBD1 (6 bases). The V gene's germline CDR1 is MNHNS and CDR2 SASEGT. The CDR3 has 13 amino acids. V was pared by 8 bases and J by 2 bases, with 13 bases between. CDR3 sequence reads: CASVQDRAYEQYF. The CDR3 DNA reads TGTGCCAGCGTCCAGGACAGAGCCTACGAGCAGTACTTC.

The chain combines TRBV6-2 or TRBV6-3 with TRBJ1-1; D remains ambiguous. Germline assignment: CDR1 MNHEY and CDR2 SVGEGT. The CDR3 has 14 amino acids. The V end was cut by 4 bases, the J end by 0 bases, with 9 bases between. The CDR3 DNA reads as TGTGCCAGCAGTTCGCCCGCGTTGAACACTGAAGCTTTCTTT. Its protein product is CASSSPALNTEAFF.

This chain uses TRBV7-2 with TRBJ2-7, with 9 bases aligning to TRBD1. In germline, CDR1 is SGHTA, CDR2 FQGNSA. CDR3 length equals 14 residues. J lost 6 bases, V lost 5 bases, and 8 bases had no gene match. The CDR3 sequence: CASSTRTGVLEQYF. The CDR3 DNA follows: TGTGCCAGCAGCACCCGGACAGGGGTGCTCGAGCAGTACTTC.

In its sample, this clone was seen a few times. The chain uses TRBV11-3 and TRBJ1-1, with D perhaps matching TRBD1 (6 bases). There are 15 residues in the CDR3. Germline CDR1 SGHNT, CDR2 YENEEA. Trimming shortened V by 5 bases and J by 4 bases, and 17 bases separated the two germline ends. The CDR3 nucleotides read TGTGCCAGCAGCCGACTTACAGGGTCGTTCACTGAAGCTTTCTTT. Encoded protein: CASSRLTGSFTEAFF.

This chain joins TRBV19 and TRBJ1-5; 10 bases are shared with TRBD1. This CDR3 is 18 amino acids long. Germline V CDR1 and CDR2: LNHDA, SQIVND (reference sequence). The ends lost 5 bases at V and 3 bases at J; junction bases unmatched: 13. CDR3 sequence (DNA): TGTGCCAGTAGTCCACTGGGGACAGGGGCCACCATCAATCAGCCCCAGCATTTT. This encodes CASSPLGTGATINQPQHF.

This chain connects TRBV5-1 to TRBJ2-5; D is perhaps TRBD2 (6 bases). Deletions cut 0 bases from V and 4 bases from J, with 10 bases between. The germline V gene has CDR1 SGHRS and CDR2 YFSETQ. The length of the CDR3 is 14 residues. This CDR3 is CASSLGAGGETQYF. The CDR3 DNA reads TGCGCCAGCAGCTTGGGGGCCGGGGGAGAGACCCAGTACTTC.

The chain employs TRBV9 and TRBJ1-2; maybe TRBD1 (5 bases). CDR1 and CDR2 from the germline V gene are SGDLS and YYNGEE. Deletions cut 0 bases from V and 4 bases from J, with 13 bases between. The CDR3 contains 15 residues. CDR3 bases: TGTGCCAGCAGCGTAGATTCCGGGACTACCTATGGCTACACCTTC. Encoded protein: CASSVDSGTTYGYTF.

The rearrangement links TRBV7-8 to TRBJ1-5; D remains ambiguous. Germline V lookup: CDR1 SGHVS, CDR2 FQNEAQ. The ends were cut back, 5 bases at V and 7 bases at J, with 18 bases in the middle. The CDR3 contains 15 residues. Written as DNA, the CDR3 is TGTGCCAGCAGCCTCGCGGCCATAGGGCGGCAGCCCCAGCATTTT. Its translation is CASSLAAIGRQPQHF.

This rearrangement joins TRBV28 to TRBJ1-4; D gene unclear. Germline values: CDR1 MDHEN, CDR2 SYDVKM. There are 15 residues in the CDR3. Trimming pared 3 bases from V and 0 bases from J, leaving 8 bases between. CDR3 bases: TGTGCCAGCAGTTTGCCTTTCGCAACTAATGAAAAACTGTTTTTT. This translates into CASSLPFATNEKLFF. Drawing the rest from reference TRBV28 and TRBJ1-4, the complete variable domain is DVKVTQSSRYLVKRTGEKVFLECVQDMDHENMFWYRQDPGLGLRLIYFSYDVKMKEKGDIPEGYSVSREKKERFSLILESASTNQTSMYLCASSLPFATNEKLFFGSGTQLSVL.

V gene TRBV30 combines with J gene TRBJ1-1; the D is unclear. V was clipped by 1 base and J by 1 base, with 7 bases between them. Germline V gene lookup returns CDR1 GTSNPN and CDR2 SVGIG (reference sequence). The CDR3 loop spans 13 amino acids. Here the CDR3 DNA reads TGTGCCTGGAGTGAGGATCAGAACACTGAAGCTTTCTTT. As protein: CAWSEDQNTEAFF.

This clone was observed a few times. V is TRBV7-8 and J is TRBJ1-2; D not resolved. CDR1 and CDR2 (germline): SGHVS, FQNEAQ. CDR3 length: 14 residues. Trimming cost V 0 bases and J 1 base, with 6 bases left between them. CDR3 nucleotide sequence: TGTGCCAGCAGCTTAGCGCGGAGTAACTATGGCTACACCTTC. Its translation: CASSLARSNYGYTF.

The J gene is TRBJ2-7, the V gene TRBV4-1; 8 bases fit TRBD1. CDR3 length: 13 residues. J lost 5 bases, V lost 2 bases, and 2 bases had no gene match. Germline lookup yields CDR1 MGHRA and CDR2 YSYEKL. CDR3 residues: CASSQRQGNEQYF. For the CDR3, the DNA is TGCGCCAGCAGCCAAAGACAGGGGAACGAGCAGTACTTC.

The rearrangement links TRBV14 to TRBJ2-2; D is perhaps TRBD1 (5 bases). The CDR3 runs to 13 residues. The germline V gene encodes CDR1 SGHDN and CDR2 FVKESK. Trimming took off 4 bases at V and 6 bases at J, with 9 bases between the two ends. The CDR3 protein is CASSPAGSGELFF. CDR3 nucleotides: TGTGCCAGCAGCCCAGCAGGGTCCGGGGAGCTGTTTTTT.

The chain links TRBV7-2 to TRBJ1-2; no definite D call. V lost 5 bases and J 0 bases, leaving 16 bases between the germline ends. Germline loops: CDR1 SGHTA, CDR2 FQGNSA. This CDR3 contains 16 residues. The CDR3 region is CASSPGGTKANYGYTF. CDR3 DNA: TGTGCCAGCAGCCCCGGAGGAACTAAAGCTAACTATGGCTACACCTTC.

V usage is TRBV13 and J usage is TRBJ1-5; D perhaps matches TRBD1 (6 bases). Germline CDR1 is PRHDT and CDR2 is FYEKMQ (reference sequence). This CDR3 region has 14 residues. V gave up 7 bases and J gave up 4 bases, with 14 bases separating them. The CDR3 loop reads CASNRDTANQPQHF. As DNA, the CDR3 is TGTGCCAGCAACCGGGACACCGCTAATCAGCCCCAGCATTTT.

The rearrangement links TRBV10-2 to TRBJ1-1; D gene uncertain. Trimming took off 3 bases at V and 5 bases at J, with 13 bases between the two ends. Germline V CDR1 and CDR2: WSHSY, SAAADI. The CDR3 totals 14 residues. The CDR3 protein is CASSDTEVRTEAFF. CDR3 bases: TGCGCCAGCAGTGATACCGAGGTTCGAACTGAAGCTTTCTTT.

The rearrangement links TRBV7-2 to TRBJ2-2; TRBD2 is a possible D gene (5 bases). The ends were cut back, 5 bases at V and 1 base at J, with 14 bases in the middle. Germline CDR1 reads SGHTA; CDR2 reads FQGNSA. The CDR3 runs 16 residues. CDR3 nucleotides: TGTGCCAGCAGCCCGCCTGGAGCGGTGAACACCGGGGAGCTGTTTTTT. Translating gives CASSPPGAVNTGELFF.

This clone occurred once. CDR3 in DNA: TGTGCCAGTAGCTGGGGCAGGGCGTGGGAGCAGTTCTTC. Protein: CASSWGRAWEQFF. The chain combines TRBV19 with TRBJ2-1; D is perhaps TRBD1 (5 bases). CDR1 is LNHDA, CDR2 SQIVND, per germline (reference sequence). The CDR3 covers 13 residues. Deletions cut 6 bases from V and 10 bases from J, with 16 bases between.

This clone was picked up one time. This sequence joins TRBV6-5 and TRBJ1-5; D call uncertain. The CDR3 is 14 amino acids. Germline V gene sequence: CDR1 MNHEY, CDR2 SVGAGI. The V end lost 2 bases, the J end lost 0 bases, and 5 bases lay between the germline ends. The CDR3 nucleotides read TGTGCCAGCAGTTACCGGGGTAGCAATCAGCCCCAGCATTTT. Amino acid sequence: CASSYRGSNQPQHF.

The V and J genes are TRBV11-2 and TRBJ1-1; 10 bases line up with TRBD1. Germline V CDR1 and CDR2: SGHAT, FQNNGV. The CDR3 is made up of 14 amino acids. Trimming at V came to 3 bases and at J to 9 bases, leaving 7 bases not matched to a gene. This chain's CDR3 is CASSFIRDRGKAFF. The CDR3 DNA reads as TGTGCCAGCAGCTTCATCCGGGACAGGGGAAAAGCTTTCTTT.

This chain joins TRBV30 and TRBJ1-2; D may be TRBD1 (5 bases). The CDR3 loop spans 12 amino acids. Germline V gives CDR1 GTSNPN, CDR2 SVGIG (reference sequence). V was shortened by 2 bases and J by 7 bases, with 11 bases between the two germline ends. The CDR3 is CAWSKGWGGYTF. DNA of the CDR3: TGTGCCTGGAGTAAGGGGTGGGGTGGCTACACCTTC.

This clone appeared once. The chain has TRBV12-3 or TRBV12-4 and TRBJ2-1; either TRBD1 or TRBD2 may supply D (6 bases each). Trimming removed 1 base at V and 7 bases at J, with 8 bases between. There are 13 residues in the CDR3. The DNA for the CDR3 is TGTGCCAGCAGTTTAGGAGGGGGGAATGAGCAGTTCTTC. It codes for CASSLGGGNEQFF.

The chain is built from TRBV7-9 and TRBJ1-3; D is perhaps TRBD1 (6 bases). V was shortened by 1 base and J by 1 base, with 11 bases between the two germline ends. Germline V gives CDR1 SEHNR, CDR2 FQNEAQ (reference sequence). The CDR3 spans 16 residues. The CDR3: CASSLGDTLSGNTIYF. The CDR3 bases are TGTGCCAGCAGCTTAGGGGACACGTTGTCTGGAAACACCATATATTTT.

CDR3 coding DNA: TGTGCCAGCAGTGGAACATCGGGGGGGAGCACAGATACGCAGTATTTT. It translates to CASSGTSGGSTDTQYF. The chain is built from TRBV6-6 and TRBJ2-3, with 8 bases that match TRBD2. The length of the CDR3 is 16 residues. Per the germline V gene, CDR1 is MNHNY and CDR2 is SVGAGI (reference sequence). The junction had 7 bases not matched to a gene; V was cut back by 5 bases and J by 0 bases.